This T cell receptor (beta chain) is from a study of cytomegalovirus exposure and HLA in healthy donors. Vbeta (60) and Jbeta (13) primers were used in the PCR. Clones were read by immunoSEQ multiplex PCR, and TCRdb kept only the in-frame ones, dropping some. The sample yields approximately 160,000 clones, approximately 80% seen once. Worth noting for this clone: The antigen is unknown.

Findings of the study overall: TCR beta V segments were, for the most part, productive about 87% or about 30% of the time in an earlier analysis.

The material sequenced was PBMCs. The sequence was collected from a woman in her 40s in good health and CMV-seropositive.

The DNA for the CDR3 is TGTGCCAGCAGCCAAGATTGGGCCAGGGACACCGGGGAGCTGTTTTTT. It yields the protein CASSQDWARDTGELFF. This chain joins TRBV4-2 and TRBJ2-2; D is possibly TRBD1 (5 bases). Trimming took 0 bases from V and 3 from J, leaving 11 bases between them. From germline, CDR1 is LGHNA and CDR2 YNFKEQ. The CDR3 is 16 residues long.